This T cell receptor (beta chain) comes out of a study of cytomegalovirus exposure and HLA in healthy donors. At the level of the study: There were 100 million to 120 million unique TCR beta sequences, drawn from approximately 180 million T cells, in an earlier analysis.

Germline CDR1 reads SQVTM; CDR2 reads ANQGSEA. This CDR3 is built from 14 residues. Losses at the gene ends were 4 bases for V and 0 bases for J; bases not matched to a gene: 5. 60 Vbeta and 13 Jbeta primers were used in PCR. Some clones are missing from TCRdb's copy, which holds only in-frame ones; the method was immunoSEQ multiplex PCR. The repertoire consists of some 180,000 clones, with roughly 75% occurring once and the leading ten covering under 2%. The clonotype comes from a woman aged 25 to 39 in good health and CMV-seronegative. Sequences were obtained from PBMCs. The chain combines TRBV29-1 with TRBJ2-7; 8 positions match TRBD1. In DNA form, the CDR3 reads TGCAGCGTTGGGTACAGGGGGAACTCCTACGAGCAGTACTTC. This gives the protein CSVGYRGNSYEQYF.